Presented here are 22 T cell receptor beta chains from one specimen sequenced in a study of blood T cell repertoires in COVID-19. Sequencing was performed with immunoSEQ multiplex PCR; in TCRdb, only in-frame clones are kept and a portion is missing. The sample yields 250,000 to 300,000 clones, 70% to 90% seen once. The sequenced sample consisted of peripheral blood. These receptors came from a woman under 40 with COVID-19, enrolled during active disease.

The V call is TRBV15, the J call TRBJ2-1; 9 bases match TRBD2. V trimming: 1 base; J trimming: 1 base; junction bases outside the gene matches: 2. The CDR3 loop spans 16 amino acids. CDR1 LNHNV and CDR2 YYDKDF come from the germline V gene (reference sequence). CDR3 coding DNA: TGTGCCACCAGCAGAGGTCTAGCGGGGTCCTACAATGAGCAGTTCTTC. Protein sequence: CATSRGLAGSYNEQFF. Combining the CDR3 with reference TRBV15 and TRBJ2-1 gives the whole variable domain DAMVIQNPRYQVTQFGKPVTLSCSQTLNHNVMYWYQQKSSQAPKLLFHYYDKDFNNEADTPDNFQSRRPNTSFCFLDIRSPGLGDTAMYLCATSRGLAGSYNEQFFGPGTRLTVL.

This clone appeared once. The chain is built from TRBV7-9 and TRBJ1-2; 7 bases match TRBD1. This CDR3 contains 17 residues. CDR1 and CDR2 from the germline V gene are SEHNR and FQNEAQ (reference sequence). With 5 bases clipped from V and 5 bases from J, the junction kept 17 bases outside the gene matches. CDR3 nucleotide sequence: TGTGCCAGCAGCCCCTGGGACAGAGATCCTTACCTTTATGGCTACACCTTC. It is translated as CASSPWDRDPYLYGYTF.

As DNA, the CDR3 is TGTGCCAGTGGGGACGCAGGGGTCTACGAGCAGTACTTC. It translates to CASGDAGVYEQYF. The gene calls are TRBV19 and TRBJ2-7, with D perhaps matching TRBD1 (6 bases). The CDR3 is 13 amino acids. V was shortened by 8 bases and J by 3 bases, with 14 bases between the two germline ends. Looked up from germline, CDR1 is LNHDA and CDR2 is SQIVND (reference sequence). The full variable domain, with the rest looked up from reference TRBV19 and TRBJ2-7, is DGGITQSPKYLFRKEGQNVTLSCEQNLNHDAMYWYRQDPGQGLRLIYYSQIVNDFQKGDIAEGYSVSREKKESFPLTVTSAQKNPTAFYLCASGDAGVYEQYFGPGTRLTVT.

The chain links TRBV15 to TRBJ1-6; possible D gene TRBD1, 5 bases. The germline CDR1 and CDR2 sequences are LNHNV and YYDKDF (reference sequence). The CDR3 runs to 15 residues. Trimming stripped 0 bases from V and 10 bases from J, with 13 bases between. CDR3 in amino acids: CATSRDHRLGSPLHF. As DNA, the CDR3 is TGTGCCACCAGCAGAGACCACAGGTTAGGGTCACCCCTCCACTTT.

The CDR3 sequence is CASSLGQWYSYTF. The CDR3 region has the DNA TGTGCCAGCAGTTTGGGACAGTGGTATAGCTACACCTTC. The V call is TRBV27, the J call TRBJ1-2; TRBD1 aligns across 7 bases. The CDR3 consists of 13 residues. Germline-derived CDR1 and CDR2 are MNHEY and SMNVEV (reference sequence). V lost 3 bases and J lost 9; bases outside the gene matches: 7.

V and J are TRBV9 and TRBJ2-1; 9 positions match TRBD2. Germline CDR1 is SGDLS and CDR2 is YYNGEE. The V and J ends lost 0 bases and 9 bases, in that order; junction bases with no gene match: 13. The CDR3 is 17 residues long. CDR3 sequence: CASSVAGSSGIFSEQFF. Here the CDR3 DNA reads TGTGCCAGCAGCGTAGCGGGGTCTAGCGGGATATTCAGTGAGCAGTTCTTC.

Turning to this clone: Mismatch with germline at one junction end may stem from a read error. In DNA form, the CDR3 reads TGTGCCAGAAGTTTATATGAAGGTGGACTAGCGGAGACAGATACGCAGTATTTT. Its translation: CARSLYEGGLAETDTQYF. This chain connects TRBV27 to TRBJ2-3; 10 positions match TRBD2. CDR1 MNHEY and CDR2 SMNVEV come from the germline V gene (reference sequence). The CDR3 is 18 residues long.

The rearrangement joins TRBV9 to TRBJ2-2; 7 bases line up with TRBD2. This CDR3 spans 17 amino acids. Germline V gene lookup returns CDR1 SGDLS and CDR2 YYNGEE. With V trimmed by 2 bases and J by 0 bases, 7 bases remained unmatched. The CDR3 sequence: CASSVRRGYANTGELFF. Here the CDR3 DNA reads TGTGCCAGCAGCGTCCGGCGGGGGTACGCGAACACCGGGGAGCTGTTTTTT.

The rearrangement links TRBV6-2 or TRBV6-3 to TRBJ1-6, with 7 bases identical to TRBD1. The V gene end was trimmed by 0 bases and the J gene end by 8 bases; junction bases not matched to a gene: 4. The germline V gene has CDR1 MNHEY and CDR2 SVGEGT. This CDR3 comprises 15 residues. CDR3 DNA: TGTGCCAGCAGTTACTCGGGACAGTCCGATTCACCCCTCCACTTT. It translates to CASSYSGQSDSPLHF.

This chain uses TRBV3-1 (or the pseudogene TRBV3-2) with TRBJ2-5; maybe TRBD2 (5 bases). Trimming shortened V by 4 bases and J by 7 bases, and 19 bases separated the two germline ends. The CDR3 spans 15 residues. Germline-derived CDR1 and CDR2 are LGHDT and YNNKEL (reference sequence). This CDR3 reads CASSLLTGVRVTQYF. DNA for the CDR3: TGTGCCAGCAGCCTCTTAACGGGCGTGAGGGTGACCCAGTACTTC.

The V and J genes are TRBV9 and TRBJ2-1; tentative D call: TRBD2 (6 bases). Trimming removed 3 bases at V and 5 bases at J, with 12 bases between. Germline V gene sequence: CDR1 SGDLS, CDR2 YYNGEE. The CDR3 contains 14 residues. The chain's CDR3 is CASSAGTQDNEQFF. In DNA form, the CDR3 reads TGTGCCAGCAGCGCCGGGACTCAAGACAATGAGCAGTTCTTC.

This sequence joins TRBV4-1 and TRBJ2-3, with 9 bases aligning to TRBD2. The CDR3 is 16 residues long. CDR1 and CDR2 (germline): MGHRA, YSYEKL. J was trimmed by 5 bases and V by 8 bases; bases with no gene match: 14. The CDR3 DNA follows: TGCGCCAGCGCCCGAGGGGCGGGGGGGCTTCTAGATACGCAGTATTTT. This encodes CASARGAGGLLDTQYF.

This chain connects TRBV9 to TRBJ2-7; 7 bases align to TRBD1. Trimming cost V 2 bases and J 4 bases; bases outside gene matches: 9. This CDR3 spans 15 amino acids. The germline V gene encodes CDR1 SGDLS and CDR2 YYNGEE. In DNA, the CDR3 is TGTGCCAGCAGCGTTGGGGACAGAGCATTTTACGAGCAGTACTTC. It translates to CASSVGDRAFYEQYF. Complete variable domain (other parts from reference TRBV9 and TRBJ2-7): DSGVTQTPKHLITATGQRVTLRCSPRSGDLSVYWYQQSLDQGLQFLIQYYNGEERAKGNILERFSAQQFPDLHSELNLSSLELGDSALYFCASSVGDRAFYEQYFGPGTRLTVT.

The chain links TRBV24-1 to TRBJ2-2, with 9 nucleotides matching TRBD1. From germline, CDR1 is KGHDR and CDR2 SFDVKD. The trim removed 1 base at V and 7 bases at J, leaving 12 bases unmatched. CDR3 size: 18 residues. CDR3 amino acids: CATSDFEQGAFLSGELFF. CDR3 DNA: TGTGCCACCAGTGATTTCGAACAGGGGGCGTTTTTAAGCGGGGAGCTGTTTTTT.

The rearrangement uses TRBV7-9 and TRBJ1-1; the D gene is possibly TRBD1 (6 bases). Trimming shortened V by 6 bases and J by 1 base, and 18 bases separated the two germline ends. Germline-derived CDR1 and CDR2 are SEHNR and FQNEAQ (reference sequence). The CDR3 loop spans 16 amino acids. This CDR3 is CASRPDFRGRNTEAFF. Here the CDR3 DNA reads TGTGCCAGCAGGCCAGACTTCAGGGGACGGAACACTGAAGCTTTCTTT.

In DNA form, the CDR3 reads TGTGCCAGCAGCTTAGAACGGGACAGGGCTCCTGGGAAACTGTTTTTT. This translates into CASSLERDRAPGKLFF. The chain is built from TRBV7-9 and TRBJ1-4; 9 nucleotides agree with TRBD1. The CDR3 is 16 amino acids. Looked up from germline, CDR1 is SEHNR and CDR2 is FQNEAQ (reference sequence). V shed 1 base and J 11 bases; nucleotides not matched to a gene: 11. Supplemented by reference TRBV7-9 and TRBJ1-4, the full variable domain reads DTGVSQNPRHKITKRGQNVTFRCDPISEHNRLYWYRQTLGQGPEFLTYFQNEAQLEKSRLLSDRFSAERPKGSFSTLEIQRTEQGDSAMYLCASSLERDRAPGKLFFGSGTQLSVL.

The chain joins TRBV3-1 (or the pseudogene TRBV3-2) to TRBJ2-7; a weak D match, TRBD1 (6 bases). Germline CDR1 LGHDT, CDR2 YNNKEL (reference sequence). This CDR3 is 16 amino acids long. V was clipped by 1 base and J by 0 bases, with 13 bases between them. CDR3 DNA sequence: TGTGCCAGCAGCCAAGGGGGACCCAGGGGCTCCTACGAGCAGTACTTC. This gives the protein CASSQGGPRGSYEQYF.

V and J are TRBV12-3 or TRBV12-4 and TRBJ2-1; D unclear. V was cut by 7 bases and J by 3 bases, with 4 bases left in between. The CDR3 is 11 residues long. The DNA of the CDR3 is TGTGCCAGCACTTACTACAATGAGCAGTTCTTC. Its protein is CASTYYNEQFF.

The chain carries TRBV9 and TRBJ1-3; D gene unclear. The ends were cut back, 1 base at V and 0 bases at J, with 14 bases in the middle. This CDR3 has 17 residues. Germline V gene sequence: CDR1 SGDLS, CDR2 YYNGEE. CDR3 in amino acids: CASSVSHQAPSGNTIYF. The CDR3 nucleotides are TGTGCCAGCAGCGTATCTCACCAGGCCCCCTCTGGAAACACCATATATTTT. Complete variable domain (other parts from reference TRBV9 and TRBJ1-3): DSGVTQTPKHLITATGQRVTLRCSPRSGDLSVYWYQQSLDQGLQFLIQYYNGEERAKGNILERFSAQQFPDLHSELNLSSLELGDSALYFCASSVSHQAPSGNTIYFGEGSWLTVV.

This chain connects TRBV2 to TRBJ1-2; 8 bases agree with TRBD1. Germline assignment: CDR1 SNHLY and CDR2 FYNNEI. The CDR3 sequence is 16 residues long. V dropped 7 bases and J dropped 3; count of bases not matched to a gene: 13. The CDR3 sequence is CASIGYPGQVDYGYTF. The CDR3 DNA reads TGTGCCAGCATAGGGTACCCGGGACAGGTCGACTATGGCTACACCTTC.

This chain uses TRBV24-1 with TRBJ2-1; TRBD2 matches 15 bases. Trimming took 3 bases from V and 6 from J; bases not matched to a gene: 2. Per the germline V gene, CDR1 is KGHDR and CDR2 is SFDVKD. The CDR3 loop spans 16 amino acids. The CDR3 loop is CATSDGLAGGFNEQFF. In nucleotides, the CDR3 is TGTGCCACCAGTGATGGACTAGCGGGGGGGTTCAATGAGCAGTTCTTC.

The chain carries TRBV6-5 and TRBJ2-1; D remains unclear. CDR3 length: 12 amino acids. Germline-derived CDR1 and CDR2 are MNHEY and SVGAGI. V dropped 0 bases and J dropped 9 bases, with 6 bases sitting between them. Here the CDR3 reads CASSYSVSEQFF. The CDR3, as DNA: TGTGCCAGCAGTTACTCTGTCAGTGAGCAGTTCTTC.